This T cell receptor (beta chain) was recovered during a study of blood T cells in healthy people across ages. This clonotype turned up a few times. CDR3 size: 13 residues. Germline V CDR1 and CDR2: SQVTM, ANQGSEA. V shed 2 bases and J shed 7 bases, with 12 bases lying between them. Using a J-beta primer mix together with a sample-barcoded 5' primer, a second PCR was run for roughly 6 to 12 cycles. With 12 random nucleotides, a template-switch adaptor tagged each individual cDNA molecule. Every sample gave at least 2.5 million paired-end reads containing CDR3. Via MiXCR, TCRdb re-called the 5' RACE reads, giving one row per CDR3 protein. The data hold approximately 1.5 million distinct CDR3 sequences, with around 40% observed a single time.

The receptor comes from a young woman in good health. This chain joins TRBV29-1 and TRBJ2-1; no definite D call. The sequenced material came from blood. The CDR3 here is CSVEQSTPNEQFF. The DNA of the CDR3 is TGCAGCGTTGAACAGTCTACCCCAAATGAGCAGTTCTTC.